This T cell receptor beta chain was captured in a study of T-cell reconstitution after alpha-beta-depleted transplantation in children. Study-wide results and caveats: Certain patients had high TCRbeta diversity at day 60, and it came from recipient T cells and thymic progenitors that survived.

Unique molecular identifiers were incorporated when the TCRbeta library was constructed. TCRdb recomputed calls from the PCR reads with MiXCR, one row per CDR3 protein. The repertoire holds 550,000 to 600,000 distinct CDR3 sequences, with roughly 23% as singletons. As regards this clonotype: The antigen remains undetermined.

CDR3 length equals 15 residues. V was pared by 5 bases and J by 7 bases, with 21 bases between. The germline V gene encodes CDR1 MDHEN and CDR2 SYDVKM. This sequence was found in a boy under two years old who had a stem cell transplant for acute myeloid leukemia, so the T cells may come from the graft donor. This specimen was PBMCs, mostly from graft donor cells, taken 360 days after TCRalphabeta/CD19-depleted stem cell transplant. The V and J genes are TRBV28 and TRBJ2-7; D not resolved. The CDR3 region has the DNA TGTGCCAGCAGTCCCCAACAGAGTCCCCTCTTGGAGCAGTACTTC. Encoded protein: CASSPQQSPLLEQYF.